This TCR beta chain was captured in a study of CD8 T cells in Susac syndrome. When the RNA was reverse transcribed, random hexamers were used with an input of about 0.45 to 1 ug. Multiplex PCR with immunoSEQ amplified the TCR beta CDR3 across 54 Vbeta and 13 Jbeta. TCRdb processed the immunoSEQ multiplex PCR reads anew with MiXCR; each CDR3 protein has one entry. The sample has about 150,000 distinct CDR3 sequences; around 96% are singletons. The CDR3 sequence is 14 residues long. V was clipped by 1 base and J by 2 bases, with 8 bases between them. The V gene's germline CDR1 is SGHRS and CDR2 YFSETQ. General study results and limits: Acknowledgment was made by the study that its TCR sequencing and HLA analysis involved a relatively small number of individuals. None of the CD4+ T cell repertoires in Susac syndrome showed clonal expansion.

On this clonotype: Its matching antigen is unknown.

The chain carries TRBV5-1 and TRBJ2-3; D is perhaps TRBD1 (6 bases). The sequenced material came from CD4+ T cells from PBMCs. This clonotype originated in a human donor with Susac syndrome. In nucleotides, the CDR3 is TGCGCCAGCAGCTTGCGGGACAACACAGATACGCAGTATTTT. Translation: CASSLRDNTDTQYF.